This section outlines one T cell receptor (beta chain) sequence together with its context. One end of the junction does not line up with germline, which may come from a read error. This sample stems from a study of blood T cell repertoires in COVID-19. Study in general: Acute-phase and convalescent COVID-19 samples originated in the United States, Italy and Spain.

Sequencing was performed with immunoSEQ multiplex PCR; in TCRdb, only in-frame clones are kept and a portion is missing. The profile shows tens of thousands of clones, approximately 84% of them singletons. There are 13 residues in the CDR3. Germline loops: CDR1 MNHEY, CDR2 SVGAGI. The sample comprised peripheral blood. The J gene is TRBJ2-1, the V gene TRBV6-5; 9 bases fit TRBD1. This TCR derives from a man in his forties or fifties with acute or convalescent COVID-19. CDR3 residues: CASSDSPDRGKFF. CDR3 DNA: TGTGCCAGCAGTGACTCGCCCGACAGGGGGAAGTTCTTC.